This TCR beta chain was retrieved from a study of shared clonotypes between healthy human individuals. In the study's own analysis: Junction-only immunoSEQ sequences carried no quality scores, so filtering differed. Repertoires were generated with immunoSEQ multiplex PCR, while TCRdb's copy carries only in-frame clones and drops some. Clone size and V and J calls were adopted from that table, with D and trimming inferred from the DNA. The repertoire includes about 2.4 million clones, roughly 93% of them detected once, and roughly 0.36% sits in the top ten. Comments on this clone: The antigen remains unidentified.

Trimming took off 2 bases at V and 7 bases at J, with 17 bases between the two ends. Germline CDR1 reads GTSNPN; CDR2 reads SVGIG (reference sequence). The CDR3 runs to 14 residues. General observations from the study: Larger estimated richness was generally recorded for naive subsets relative to memory subsets. Relative to their counterparts shared across all four donors, non-shared clonotypes exhibited diminished generation probabilities.

This clonotype was sampled from a man aged 18 to 30 in good health. Some clones in this sample may be carry-over from other donors' samples. V gene TRBV30 combines with J gene TRBJ1-1; unclear D gene. Sequenced sample: naive CD4+ T cells from PBMCs. This sample's subset: CD45RA+ positively selected. The CDR3 spells CAWSLQSPIFEAFF. CDR3 sequence (DNA): TGTGCCTGGAGTTTACAGAGCCCCATTTTTGAAGCTTTCTTT. The full variable domain, its missing parts supplied by reference TRBV30 and TRBJ1-1, is SQTIHQWPATLVQPVGSPLSLECTVEGTSNPNLYWYRQAAGRGLQLLFYSVGIGQISSEVPQNLSASRPQDRQFILSSKKLLLSDSGFYLCAWSLQSPIFEAFFGQGTRLTVV.